This T cell receptor beta chain comes out of a study of cytomegalovirus exposure and HLA in healthy donors. The study, taken as a whole, reports: The classifier was said to identify cytomegalovirus status with high specificity and sensitivity. A link between a missense DCLRE1C variant and TCR beta V- and J-gene trimming emerged from a later analysis. Most TCR sequences were rare, but some public TCRs occurred in many donors.

Worth noting for this clone: The antigen is unknown.

The PCR made use of 60 Vbeta and 13 Jbeta primers. TCRdb keeps only in-frame clones here, not all; method: immunoSEQ multiplex PCR. The sample spans over 120,000 clones; the ten largest clones claim approximately 0.88%. The germline V gene has CDR1 MNHEY and CDR2 SMNVEV (reference sequence). The CDR3 is 14 amino acids. With V trimmed by 0 bases and J by 5 bases, 3 bases remained unmatched. Donors sampled were nominally healthy, though unrecorded immune exposures were likely. The receptor comes from a male donor in good health and CMV-seronegative. This sequence joins TRBV27 and TRBJ2-7; 8 bases align to TRBD1. Sequences were obtained from PBMCs. The CDR3 DNA is TGTGCCAGCAGTTTATCCCCAGGGGGCCACGAGCAGTACTTC. Its translation is CASSLSPGGHEQYF.